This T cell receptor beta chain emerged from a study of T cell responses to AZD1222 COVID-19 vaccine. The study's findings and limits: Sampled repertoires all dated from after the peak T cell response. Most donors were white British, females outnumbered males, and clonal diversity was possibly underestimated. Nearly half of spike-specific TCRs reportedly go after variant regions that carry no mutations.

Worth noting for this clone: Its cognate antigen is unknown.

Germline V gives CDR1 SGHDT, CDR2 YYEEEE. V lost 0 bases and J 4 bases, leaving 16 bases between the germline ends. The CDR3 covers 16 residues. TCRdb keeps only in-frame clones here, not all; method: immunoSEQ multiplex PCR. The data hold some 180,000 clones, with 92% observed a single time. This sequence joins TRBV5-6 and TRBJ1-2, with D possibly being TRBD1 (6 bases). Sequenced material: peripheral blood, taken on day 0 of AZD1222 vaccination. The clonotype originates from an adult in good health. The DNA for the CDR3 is TGTGCCAGCAGCTTGGAATTGAACAGGGTCCGCTATGGCTACACCTTC. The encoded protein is CASSLELNRVRYGYTF.